This T cell receptor (beta chain) was captured by sequencing in a study of CD8 T cells in Susac syndrome. FACS was used to enrich TEMRA cells, whereas the CD8+ and CD4+ T cells were obtained by negative isolation. A quantity of about 0.5 to 1 ug RNA underwent reverse transcription using random hexamers. TCRdb reprocessed the immunoSEQ multiplex PCR reads via MiXCR and lists one record per CDR3 protein. This sample yields some 260,000 distinct CDR3 sequences, of which 70% to 90% are seen a single time; approximately 0.11% belongs to the top ten. The germline V gene has CDR1 MNHEY and CDR2 SVGAGI. V was cut by 2 bases and J by 3 bases, with 25 bases left in between. The CDR3 runs 19 residues.

The rearrangement joins TRBV6-5 to TRBJ1-1, with D unresolved. The clonotype comes from a human donor with multiple sclerosis. The sequencing sample was made of CD8+ T cells from PBMCs. Here the CDR3 DNA reads TGTGCCAGCAGTTACCCTTGGATCACTCGAAGGATAAGTGACACTGAAGCTTTCTTT. This encodes CASSYPWITRRISDTEAFF.